Each of the 5 T cell receptor beta chains below was sequenced from the same sample in a study of blood T cell repertoires in COVID-19. Generated by immunoSEQ multiplex PCR, the TCRdb table keeps only in-frame clones and is missing some. The repertoire holds hundreds of thousands of clones, roughly 84% seen once, with roughly 1.4% in the top ten. The sequencing input was PBMCs or T cells enriched from blood (not recorded which). These receptors were obtained from a woman under 30 who had been exposed to COVID-19.

The chain is built from TRBV5-1 and TRBJ2-7; 8 bases map to TRBD2. Germline trimming cut 6 bases from V and 3 bases from J; bases unmatched to any gene: 5. Germline CDR1 SGHRS, CDR2 YFSETQ. The CDR3 is 13 amino acids. The CDR3 reads CASTGGGNYEQYF. The DNA for the CDR3 is TGCGCCAGCACGGGAGGGGGGAACTACGAGCAGTACTTC.

A single count supports this clone. The rearrangement joins TRBV9 to TRBJ2-2, with 16 bases matching TRBD2. The germline V gene has CDR1 SGDLS and CDR2 YYNGEE. CDR3 length: 21 amino acids. The V segment lost 3 bases and the J segment 6 bases; nucleotides outside the gene matches: 17. This CDR3 reads CASSGPSPGTSGRAEAGELFF. In DNA form, the CDR3 reads TGTGCCAGCAGCGGGCCTTCCCCCGGGACTAGCGGGAGGGCCGAGGCCGGGGAGCTGTTTTTT.

The chain links TRBV5-4 to TRBJ2-2, with D perhaps TRBD2 (6 bases). This CDR3 is 17 amino acids long. Trimming stripped 3 bases from V and 5 bases from J, with 20 bases between. Germline CDR1 reads SGHNT; CDR2 reads YYREEE (reference sequence). The chain's CDR3 is CASSSWGGGGITGELFF. The CDR3 region has the DNA TGTGCCAGCAGCTCATGGGGAGGAGGCGGAATTACCGGGGAGCTGTTTTTT.

The chain uses TRBV2 and TRBJ1-3, with D tentatively TRBD1 (5 bases). Trimming removed 2 bases from V and 0 bases from J, with 8 bases in between. The CDR3 is 15 residues long. The germline V gene has CDR1 SNHLY and CDR2 FYNNEI. The DNA of the CDR3 is TGTGCCAGCAGTGAACTAACAGGCTCTGGAAACACCATATATTTT. Residues: CASSELTGSGNTIYF.

This clone came up a few times. The V call is TRBV5-1, the J call TRBJ1-2, with TRBD1 matching 11 bases. The junction had 16 bases not matched to a gene; V was cut back by 4 bases and J by 8 bases. There are 17 residues in the CDR3. Germline V lookup: CDR1 SGHRS, CDR2 YFSETQ. The CDR3 DNA reads TGCGCCAGCAGCCAATACTACTCCGGGACAGGGGGAAAAGGCTACACCTTC. Translating gives CASSQYYSGTGGKGYTF.